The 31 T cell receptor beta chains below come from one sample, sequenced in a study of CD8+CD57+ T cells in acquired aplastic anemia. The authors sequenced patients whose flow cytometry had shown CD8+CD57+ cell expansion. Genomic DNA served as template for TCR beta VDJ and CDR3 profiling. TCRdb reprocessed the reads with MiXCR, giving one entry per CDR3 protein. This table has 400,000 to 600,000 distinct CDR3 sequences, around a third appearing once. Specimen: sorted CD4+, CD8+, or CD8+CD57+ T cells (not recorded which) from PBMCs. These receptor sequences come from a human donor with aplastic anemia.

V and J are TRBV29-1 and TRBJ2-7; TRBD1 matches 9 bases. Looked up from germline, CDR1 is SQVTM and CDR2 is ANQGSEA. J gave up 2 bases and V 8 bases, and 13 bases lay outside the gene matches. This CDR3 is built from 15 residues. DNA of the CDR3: TGCAGCAGTTGGTTGGACAGGGGTGGCCCCTACGAGCAGTACTTC. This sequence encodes CSSWLDRGGPYEQYF.

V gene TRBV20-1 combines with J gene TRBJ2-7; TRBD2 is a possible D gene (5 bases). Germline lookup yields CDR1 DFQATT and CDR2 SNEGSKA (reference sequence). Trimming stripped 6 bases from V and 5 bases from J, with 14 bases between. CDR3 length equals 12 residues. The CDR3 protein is CSAPRGTHEQYF. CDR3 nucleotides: TGCAGTGCCCCCCGGGGTACCCACGAGCAGTACTTC.

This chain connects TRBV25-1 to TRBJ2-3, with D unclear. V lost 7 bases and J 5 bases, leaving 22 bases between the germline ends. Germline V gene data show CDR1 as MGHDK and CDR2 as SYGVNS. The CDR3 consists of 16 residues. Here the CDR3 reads CASMPPRWEGGDTQYF. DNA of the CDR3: TGTGCCAGCATGCCGCCTCGGTGGGAAGGTGGAGATACGCAGTATTTT.

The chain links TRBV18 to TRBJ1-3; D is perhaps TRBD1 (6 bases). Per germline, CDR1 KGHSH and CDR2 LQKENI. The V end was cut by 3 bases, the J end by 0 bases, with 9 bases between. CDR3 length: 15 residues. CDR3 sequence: CASSPSDSSGNTIYF. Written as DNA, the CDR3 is TGTGCCAGCTCACCCTCGGACAGCTCTGGAAACACCATATATTTT.

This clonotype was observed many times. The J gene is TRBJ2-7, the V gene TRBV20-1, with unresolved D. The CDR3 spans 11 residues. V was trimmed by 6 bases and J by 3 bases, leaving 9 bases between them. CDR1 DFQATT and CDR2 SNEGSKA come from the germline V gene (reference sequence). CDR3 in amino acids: CSAMNDYEQYF. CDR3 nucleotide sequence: TGCAGTGCCATGAACGACTACGAGCAGTACTTC.

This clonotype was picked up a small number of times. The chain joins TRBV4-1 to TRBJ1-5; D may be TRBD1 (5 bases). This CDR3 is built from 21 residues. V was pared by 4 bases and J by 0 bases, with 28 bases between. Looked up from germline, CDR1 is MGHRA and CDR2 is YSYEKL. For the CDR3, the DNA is TGCGCCAGCAGCCTCCAATTCAAACTCCTACAGGATCGTTATAGCAATCAGCCCCAGCATTTT. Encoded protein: CASSLQFKLLQDRYSNQPQHF.

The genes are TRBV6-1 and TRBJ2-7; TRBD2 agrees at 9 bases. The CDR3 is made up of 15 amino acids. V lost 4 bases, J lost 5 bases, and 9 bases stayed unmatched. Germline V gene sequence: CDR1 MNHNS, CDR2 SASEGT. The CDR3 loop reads CASSALAGKTHEQYF. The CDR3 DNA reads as TGTGCCAGCAGTGCCCTAGCGGGAAAGACCCACGAGCAGTACTTC.

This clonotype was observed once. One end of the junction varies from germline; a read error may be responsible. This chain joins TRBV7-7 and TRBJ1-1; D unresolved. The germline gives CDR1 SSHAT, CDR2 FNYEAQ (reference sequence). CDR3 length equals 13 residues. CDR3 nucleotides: TGTGCTAGCACCGGACCCCTGAACGCTGAAGCTTTCTTT. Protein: CASTGPLNAEAFF.

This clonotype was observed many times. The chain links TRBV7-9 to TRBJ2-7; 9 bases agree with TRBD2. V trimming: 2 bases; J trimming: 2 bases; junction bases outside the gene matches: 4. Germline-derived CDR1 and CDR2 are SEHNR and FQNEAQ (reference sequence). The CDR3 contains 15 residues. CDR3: CASSLLAGGPYEQYF. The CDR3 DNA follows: TGTGCCAGCAGCTTATTGGCGGGGGGGCCCTACGAGCAGTACTTC.

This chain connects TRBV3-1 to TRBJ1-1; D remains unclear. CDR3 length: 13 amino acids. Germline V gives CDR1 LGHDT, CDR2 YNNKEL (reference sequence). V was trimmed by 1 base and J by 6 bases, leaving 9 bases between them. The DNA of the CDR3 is TGTGCCAGCAGCCAAGGTAGGCCGTCTGAAGCTTTCTTT. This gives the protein CASSQGRPSEAFF.

DNA of the CDR3: TGTGCCAGTAGTATAGATCCGGTTAGGACCGGGGAGCTGTTTTTT. This sequence encodes CASSIDPVRTGELFF. The chain joins TRBV19 to TRBJ2-2; D uncertain. The length of the CDR3 is 15 residues. CDR1 LNHDA and CDR2 SQIVND come from the germline V gene (reference sequence). Trimming took off 0 bases at V and 5 bases at J, with 10 bases between the two ends.

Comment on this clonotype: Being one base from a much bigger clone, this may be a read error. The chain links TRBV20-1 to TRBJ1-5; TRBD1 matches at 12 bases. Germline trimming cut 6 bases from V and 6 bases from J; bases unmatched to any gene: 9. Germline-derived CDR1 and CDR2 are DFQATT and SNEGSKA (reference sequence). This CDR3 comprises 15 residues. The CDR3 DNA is TGCAGTGCCGGCCCGGGACAGGGGGCTTCTCAGCCCCAGCATTTT. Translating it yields CSAGPGQGASQPQHF.

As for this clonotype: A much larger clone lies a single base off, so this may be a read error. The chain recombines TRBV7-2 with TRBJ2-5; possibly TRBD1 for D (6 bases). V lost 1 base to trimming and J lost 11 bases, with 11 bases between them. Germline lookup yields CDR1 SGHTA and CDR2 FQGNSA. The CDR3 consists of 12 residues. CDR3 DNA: TGTGCCAGCAGCTTAGAAGGGGACAAGCAGTACTTC. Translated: CASSLEGDKQYF.

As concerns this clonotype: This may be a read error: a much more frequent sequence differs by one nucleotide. The CDR3 DNA sequence: TGCAGTGCCCTGGGGGGGGTAGGTTCACCCCTCCACTTT. This codes for CSALGGVGSPLHF. The chain couples TRBV20-1 to TRBJ1-6, with D possibly matching TRBD1 (5 bases). There are 13 residues in the CDR3. Trimming took off 6 bases at V and 9 bases at J, with 15 bases between the two ends. Germline V gene lookup returns CDR1 DFQATT and CDR2 SNEGSKA (reference sequence).

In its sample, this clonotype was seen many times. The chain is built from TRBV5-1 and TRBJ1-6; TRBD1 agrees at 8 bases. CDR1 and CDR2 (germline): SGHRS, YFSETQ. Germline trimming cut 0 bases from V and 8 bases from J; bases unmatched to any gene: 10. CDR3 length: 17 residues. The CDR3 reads CASSLAVRQGADSPLHF. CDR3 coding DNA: TGCGCCAGCAGCTTGGCCGTTCGGCAGGGGGCGGATTCACCCCTCCACTTT.

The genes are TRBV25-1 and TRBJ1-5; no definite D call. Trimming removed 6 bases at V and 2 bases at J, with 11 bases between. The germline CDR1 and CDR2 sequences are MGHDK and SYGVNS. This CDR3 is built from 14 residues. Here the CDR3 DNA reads TGTGCCAGCAGCGGCTTCGGAGGCAATCAGCCCCAGCATTTT. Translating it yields CASSGFGGNQPQHF.

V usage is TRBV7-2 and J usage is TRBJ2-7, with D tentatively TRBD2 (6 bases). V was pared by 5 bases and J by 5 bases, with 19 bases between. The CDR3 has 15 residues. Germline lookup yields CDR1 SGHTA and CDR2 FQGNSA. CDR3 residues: CASSPQPGVANEQYF. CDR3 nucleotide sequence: TGTGCCAGCAGCCCTCAGCCGGGAGTGGCGAACGAGCAGTACTTC.

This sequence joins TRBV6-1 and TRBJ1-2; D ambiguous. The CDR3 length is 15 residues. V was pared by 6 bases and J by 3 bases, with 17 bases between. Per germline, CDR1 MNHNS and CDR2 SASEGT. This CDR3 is CASSRTWTDYYGYTF. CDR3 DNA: TGTGCCAGCAGCCGGACCTGGACGGACTACTATGGCTACACCTTC.

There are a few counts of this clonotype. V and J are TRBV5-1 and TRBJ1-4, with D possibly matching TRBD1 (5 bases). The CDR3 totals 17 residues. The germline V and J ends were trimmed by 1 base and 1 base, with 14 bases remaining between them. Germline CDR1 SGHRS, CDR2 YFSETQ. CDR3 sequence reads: CASSLSGGTVTNEKLFF. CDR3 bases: TGCGCCAGCAGCTTGTCTGGGGGAACGGTAACTAATGAAAAACTGTTTTTT.

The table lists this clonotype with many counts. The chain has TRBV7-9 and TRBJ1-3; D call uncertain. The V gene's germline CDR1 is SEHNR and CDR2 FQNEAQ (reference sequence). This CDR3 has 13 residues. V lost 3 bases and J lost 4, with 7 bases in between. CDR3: CASSLGFGNTIYF. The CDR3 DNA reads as TGTGCCAGCAGCTTGGGGTTCGGAAACACCATATATTTT.

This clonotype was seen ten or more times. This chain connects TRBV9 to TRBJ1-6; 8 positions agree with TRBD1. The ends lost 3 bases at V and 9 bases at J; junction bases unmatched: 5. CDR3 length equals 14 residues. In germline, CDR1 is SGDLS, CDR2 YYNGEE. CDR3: CASSDRDRSSPLHF. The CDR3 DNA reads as TGTGCCAGCAGCGACCGGGACAGGAGTTCACCCCTCCACTTT.

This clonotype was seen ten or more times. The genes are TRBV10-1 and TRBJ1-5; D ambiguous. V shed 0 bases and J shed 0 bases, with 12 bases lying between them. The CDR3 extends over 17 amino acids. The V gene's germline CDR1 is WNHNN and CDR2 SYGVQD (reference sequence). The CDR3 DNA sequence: TGCGCCAGCAGTGAGTCGTCGGGTCTTGATAGCAATCAGCCCCAGCATTTT. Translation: CASSESSGLDSNQPQHF.

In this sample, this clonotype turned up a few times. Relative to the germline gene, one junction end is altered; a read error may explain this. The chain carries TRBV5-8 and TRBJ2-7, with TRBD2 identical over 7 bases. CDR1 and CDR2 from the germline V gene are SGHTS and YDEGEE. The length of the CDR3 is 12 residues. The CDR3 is CASSLARASGEF. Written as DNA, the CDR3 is TGTGCCAGCAGCTTGGCCCGGGCTAGCGGTGAATTC.

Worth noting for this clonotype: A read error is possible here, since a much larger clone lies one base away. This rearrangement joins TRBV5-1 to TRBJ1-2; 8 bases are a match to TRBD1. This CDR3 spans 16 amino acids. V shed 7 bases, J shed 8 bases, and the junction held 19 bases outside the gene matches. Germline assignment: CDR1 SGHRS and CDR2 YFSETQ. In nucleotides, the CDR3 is TGCGCCAGCCGCCCCGAGAGCTTAGACAGGGGAAGAGGCTACACCTTC. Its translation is CASRPESLDRGRGYTF.

Written as DNA, the CDR3 is TGTGCCAGCAGTTTCTGGGGACTCAATGGGAATTCACCCCTCCACTTT. Amino acid sequence: CASSFWGLNGNSPLHF. V gene TRBV28 combines with J gene TRBJ1-6, with a tentative D call TRBD1 (5 bases). The CDR3 consists of 16 residues. V was pared by 3 bases and J by 7 bases, with 16 bases between. Germline CDR1 reads MDHEN; CDR2 reads SYDVKM.

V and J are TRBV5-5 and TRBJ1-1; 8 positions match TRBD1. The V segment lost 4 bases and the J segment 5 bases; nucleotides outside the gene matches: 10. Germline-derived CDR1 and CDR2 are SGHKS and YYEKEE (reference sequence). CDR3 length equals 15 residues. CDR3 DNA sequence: TGTGCCAGCAGCACTGGACAGGGTATTGGGACTGAAGCTTTCTTT. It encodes CASSTGQGIGTEAFF.

Here the CDR3 reads CSARDTGTPVDIQYF. The CDR3 DNA sequence: TGCAGTGCTAGAGATACCGGGACCCCAGTGGACATTCAGTACTTC. The V and J genes are TRBV20-1 and TRBJ2-4; perhaps D is TRBD1 or TRBD2 (5 bases each). The CDR3 extends over 15 amino acids. Germline V gives CDR1 DFQATT, CDR2 SNEGSKA (reference sequence). The germline V and J ends were trimmed by 0 bases and 8 bases, with 17 bases remaining between them.

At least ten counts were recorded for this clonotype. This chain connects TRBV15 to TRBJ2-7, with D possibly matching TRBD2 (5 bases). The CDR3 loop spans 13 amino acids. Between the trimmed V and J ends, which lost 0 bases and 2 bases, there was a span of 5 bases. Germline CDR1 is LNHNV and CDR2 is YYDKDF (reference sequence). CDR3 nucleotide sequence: TGTGCCACCAGCAGAGAGAGGGCCTACGAGCAGTACTTC. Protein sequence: CATSRERAYEQYF.

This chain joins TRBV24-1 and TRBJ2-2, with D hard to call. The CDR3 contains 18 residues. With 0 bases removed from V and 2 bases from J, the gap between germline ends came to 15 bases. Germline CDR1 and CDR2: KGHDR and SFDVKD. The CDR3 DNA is TGTGCCACCAGTGATTTGTGGTCTGGGGTTTCCAACACCGGGGAGCTGTTTTTT. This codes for CATSDLWSGVSNTGELFF.

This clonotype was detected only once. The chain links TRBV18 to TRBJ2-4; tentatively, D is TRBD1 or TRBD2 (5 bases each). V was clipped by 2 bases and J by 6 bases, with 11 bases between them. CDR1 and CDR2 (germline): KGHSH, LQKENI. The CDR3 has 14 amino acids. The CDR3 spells CASSPTGTSNIQYF. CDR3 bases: TGTGCCAGCTCACCAACCGGGACCTCAAACATTCAGTACTTC.

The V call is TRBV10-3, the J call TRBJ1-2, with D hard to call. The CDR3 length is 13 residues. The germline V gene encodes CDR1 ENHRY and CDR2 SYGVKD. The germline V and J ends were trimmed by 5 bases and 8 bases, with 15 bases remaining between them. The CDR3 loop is CAISYTFRGGYTF. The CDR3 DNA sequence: TGTGCCATCAGTTACACTTTTCGGGGAGGCTACACCTTC.